This TCR beta chain appears in the sequencing data of a study of T cells in localized non-small cell lung cancer. Study findings and constraints: Uninvolved neighboring lung showed the greatest T cell clonality, exceeding tumor. Longer overall survival was linked to higher blood T cell density.

Deletions cut 0 bases from V and 4 bases from J, with 12 bases between. CDR1 SGDLS and CDR2 YYNGEE come from the germline V gene. The CDR3 extends over 15 amino acids. Comments on this clone: Its antigen is currently unknown.

Using immunoSEQ multiplex PCR, the repertoire was profiled, and TCRdb retains in-frame clones only, with some absent. The sample carries roughly 17,000 clones, about four fifths recorded once. This chain links TRBV9 with TRBJ2-3; D may be TRBD2 (6 bases). This specimen was peripheral blood, taken before any cancer treatment. The clonotype comes from a male donor aged 60 or over with stage III lung adenocarcinoma. CDR3 coding DNA: TGTGCCAGCAGCGTAGAAGAGACTAGTGCAGATACGCAGTATTTT. Amino acids: CASSVEETSADTQYF.